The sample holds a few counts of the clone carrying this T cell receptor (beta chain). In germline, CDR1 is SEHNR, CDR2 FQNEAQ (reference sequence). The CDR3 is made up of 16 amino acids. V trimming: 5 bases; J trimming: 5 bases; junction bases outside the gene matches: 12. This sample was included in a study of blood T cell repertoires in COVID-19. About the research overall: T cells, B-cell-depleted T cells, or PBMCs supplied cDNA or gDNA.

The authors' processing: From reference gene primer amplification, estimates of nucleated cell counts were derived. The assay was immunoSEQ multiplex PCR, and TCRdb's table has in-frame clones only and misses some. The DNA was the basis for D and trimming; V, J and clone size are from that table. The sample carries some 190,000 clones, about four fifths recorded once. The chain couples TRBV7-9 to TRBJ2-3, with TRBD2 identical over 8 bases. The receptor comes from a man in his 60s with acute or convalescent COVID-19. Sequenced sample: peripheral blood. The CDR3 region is CASSPPGTRMGDTQYF. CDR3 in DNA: TGTGCCAGCAGCCCCCCCGGGACTAGAATGGGAGATACGCAGTATTTT.